The 15 T cell receptor beta chains below all came from one sample that was sequenced in a study of cytomegalovirus exposure and HLA in healthy donors. The PCR was carried out with 60 Vbeta primers and 13 Jbeta primers. Some clones are missing from TCRdb's copy, which holds only in-frame ones; the method was immunoSEQ multiplex PCR. The sample contains 150,000 to 200,000 clones, over 70% of which appear only once. The sequenced sample was PBMCs. The source of these receptors is a woman in her 30s in good health and CMV-seronegative.

This clone turned up a few times. The chain is built from TRBV4-3 and TRBJ1-3; 7 bases are a match to TRBD1. V gave up 3 bases and J gave up 3 bases; unmatched junction bases: 11. The CDR3 contains 17 residues. Per germline, CDR1 LGHNA and CDR2 YSLEER. The CDR3 loop is CASSQDQTGFIGNTIYF. The CDR3 DNA is TGCGCCAGCAGCCAGGATCAGACAGGGTTTATTGGAAACACCATATATTTT.

This clone was counted once. The chain employs TRBV7-2 and TRBJ1-5, with a weak D call TRBD1 (6 bases). In germline, CDR1 is SGHTA, CDR2 FQGNSA. Between the trimmed V and J ends, which lost 4 bases and 2 bases, there was a span of 15 bases. The CDR3 runs to 16 residues. In DNA, the CDR3 is TGTGCCAGCAGCTGGCTTGGGGGGGCCGGCAATCAGCCCCAGCATTTT. It codes for CASSWLGGAGNQPQHF. The full variable domain, with the rest looked up from reference TRBV7-2 and TRBJ1-5, is GAGVSQSPSNKVTEKGKDVELRCDPISGHTALYWYRQSLGQGLEFLIYFQGNSAPDKSGLPSDRFSAERTGGSVSTLTIQRTQQEDSAVYLCASSWLGGAGNQPQHFGDGTRLSIL.

The chain combines TRBV5-5 with TRBJ1-5; no clear D. Germline-derived CDR1 and CDR2 are SGHKS and YYEKEE (reference sequence). V lost 4 bases and J 1 base, leaving 12 bases between the germline ends. The length of the CDR3 is 15 residues. DNA for the CDR3: TGTGCCAGCAGCGATCGGGTCAAAAGCAATCAGCCCCAGCATTTT. This translates into CASSDRVKSNQPQHF.

The chain has TRBV6-4 and TRBJ2-7; unclear D gene. Germline V gives CDR1 MRHNA, CDR2 SNTAGT. V shed 8 bases and J shed 4 bases, with 15 bases lying between them. This CDR3 is built from 13 residues. This chain's CDR3 is CASYRLESYEQYF. CDR3 DNA sequence: TGTGCCAGCTACCGGTTAGAATCTTACGAGCAGTACTTC.

The chain couples TRBV7-9 to TRBJ2-7; 8 bases fit TRBD1. CDR3 length equals 14 residues. V shed 5 bases, J shed 4 bases, and the junction held 7 bases outside the gene matches. Germline V gives CDR1 SEHNR, CDR2 FQNEAQ (reference sequence). CDR3 protein: CASSKTGAGYEQYF. CDR3 DNA: TGTGCCAGCAGCAAGACAGGGGCGGGATACGAGCAGTACTTC.

The rearrangement links TRBV5-1 to TRBJ1-1; D not certain. The germline V gene encodes CDR1 SGHRS and CDR2 YFSETQ. This CDR3 is 11 amino acids long. V dropped 0 bases and J dropped 7 bases, with 4 bases sitting between them. The CDR3 protein is CASSLGGEAFF. Written as DNA, the CDR3 is TGCGCCAGCAGCTTGGGCGGTGAAGCTTTCTTT. Looking up the rest from reference TRBV5-1 and TRBJ1-1 gives the full variable domain: KAGVTQTPRYLIKTRGQQVTLSCSPISGHRSVSWYQQTPGQGLQFLFEYFSETQRNKGNFPGRFSGRQFSNSRSEMNVSTLELGDSALYLCASSLGGEAFFGQGTRLTVV.

In DNA, the CDR3 is TGTGCCAGCAGCTTGGCAGGGTATAGCAATCAGCCCCAGCATTTT. It codes for CASSLAGYSNQPQHF. The chain recombines TRBV5-6 with TRBJ1-5; D perhaps matches TRBD1 (5 bases). Germline CDR1 and CDR2: SGHDT and YYEEEE. This CDR3 is 15 amino acids long. V lost 0 bases, J lost 0 bases, and 7 bases lay in between.

The chain combines TRBV19 with TRBJ1-2; 8 nucleotides align to TRBD1. Germline values: CDR1 LNHDA, CDR2 SQIVND (reference sequence). The CDR3 extends over 14 amino acids. The junction had 1 base not matched to a gene; V was cut back by 4 bases and J by 0 bases. CDR3 coding DNA: TGTGCCAGTAGTACGGACAGGGCTAACTATGGCTACACCTTC. Protein sequence: CASSTDRANYGYTF.

The gene calls are TRBV13 and TRBJ2-7; TRBD2 aligns across 9 bases. V was clipped by 5 bases and J by 5 bases; unmatched bases: 7. Per germline, CDR1 PRHDT and CDR2 FYEKMQ (reference sequence). The CDR3 sequence is 14 residues long. The DNA of the CDR3 is TGTGCCAGCAGCCTGCCTAGCGGGATCAACGAGCAGTACTTC. Residues: CASSLPSGINEQYF.

This chain connects TRBV6-5 to TRBJ2-5; D is unclear. Germline-derived CDR1 and CDR2 are MNHEY and SVGAGI. V lost 0 bases and J 5 bases, leaving 13 bases between the germline ends. CDR3 length equals 15 residues. CDR3 DNA: TGTGCCAGCAGTTACTCGTCTAGTGGTTATGAGACCCAGTACTTC. It yields the protein CASSYSSSGYETQYF.

A remark on this clone: The junction does not match germline at one end; this may be a read error. J is TRBJ2-1 and V is TRBV7-7; 13 bases line up with TRBD2. There are 14 residues in the CDR3. CDR1 SSHAT and CDR2 FNYEAQ come from the germline V gene (reference sequence). The CDR3 region is CASSVGLAGDEQFF. CDR3 DNA sequence: TGTGCTAGCAGCGTTGGACTAGCGGGAGATGAGCAGTTCTTC.

The genes are TRBV10-3 and TRBJ2-3; TRBD2 agrees at 8 bases. V shed 6 bases and J 0 bases; nucleotides not matched to a gene: 5. Germline loops: CDR1 ENHRY, CDR2 SYGVKD. The CDR3 is made up of 15 amino acids. The CDR3, as DNA: TGTGCCATCAGATTAAGCGGGAGAAGCACAGATACGCAGTATTTT. It codes for CAIRLSGRSTDTQYF.

The J gene is TRBJ1-2, the V gene TRBV11-2; TRBD1 agrees at 7 bases. Trimming took 5 bases from V and 4 from J; bases not matched to a gene: 7. This CDR3 comprises 14 residues. The V gene's germline CDR1 is SGHAT and CDR2 FQNNGV. CDR3 residues: CASSDRQGPYGYTF. The CDR3 DNA is TGTGCCAGCAGCGACCGACAGGGACCCTATGGCTACACCTTC.

The V call is TRBV5-1, the J call TRBJ2-7; 7 nucleotides agree with TRBD1. The CDR3 sequence is 13 residues long. Trimming cost V 4 bases and J 3 bases; bases outside gene matches: 4. CDR1 and CDR2 from the germline V gene are SGHRS and YFSETQ. Here the CDR3 DNA reads TGCGCCAGCAGCCTGGGACAGCGCTACGAGCAGTACTTC. Translated: CASSLGQRYEQYF.

V and J are TRBV28 and TRBJ2-7; 15 bases are a match to TRBD2. V lost 6 bases to trimming and J lost 6 bases; unmatched junction nucleotides: 3. The CDR3 contains 14 residues. Germline lookup yields CDR1 MDHEN and CDR2 SYDVKM. For the CDR3, the DNA is TGTGCCAGCAGACAGGGACTAGCGGGAGGCGAGCAGTACTTC. Protein: CASRQGLAGGEQYF.